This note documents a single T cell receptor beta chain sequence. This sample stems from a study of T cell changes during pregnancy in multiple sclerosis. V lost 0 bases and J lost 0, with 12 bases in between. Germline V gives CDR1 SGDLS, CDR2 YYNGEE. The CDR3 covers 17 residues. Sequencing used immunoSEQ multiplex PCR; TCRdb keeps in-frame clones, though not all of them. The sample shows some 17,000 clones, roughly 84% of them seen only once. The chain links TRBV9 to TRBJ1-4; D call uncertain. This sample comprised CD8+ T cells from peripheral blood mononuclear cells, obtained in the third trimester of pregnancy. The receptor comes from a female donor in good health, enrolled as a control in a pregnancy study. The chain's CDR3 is CASSVDSRPTTNEKLFF. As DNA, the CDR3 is TGTGCCAGCAGCGTAGACAGTCGCCCCACAACTAATGAAAAACTGTTTTTT. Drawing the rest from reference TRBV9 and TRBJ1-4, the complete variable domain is DSGVTQTPKHLITATGQRVTLRCSPRSGDLSVYWYQQSLDQGLQFLIQYYNGEERAKGNILERFSAQQFPDLHSELNLSSLELGDSALYFCASSVDSRPTTNEKLFFGSGTQLSVL.